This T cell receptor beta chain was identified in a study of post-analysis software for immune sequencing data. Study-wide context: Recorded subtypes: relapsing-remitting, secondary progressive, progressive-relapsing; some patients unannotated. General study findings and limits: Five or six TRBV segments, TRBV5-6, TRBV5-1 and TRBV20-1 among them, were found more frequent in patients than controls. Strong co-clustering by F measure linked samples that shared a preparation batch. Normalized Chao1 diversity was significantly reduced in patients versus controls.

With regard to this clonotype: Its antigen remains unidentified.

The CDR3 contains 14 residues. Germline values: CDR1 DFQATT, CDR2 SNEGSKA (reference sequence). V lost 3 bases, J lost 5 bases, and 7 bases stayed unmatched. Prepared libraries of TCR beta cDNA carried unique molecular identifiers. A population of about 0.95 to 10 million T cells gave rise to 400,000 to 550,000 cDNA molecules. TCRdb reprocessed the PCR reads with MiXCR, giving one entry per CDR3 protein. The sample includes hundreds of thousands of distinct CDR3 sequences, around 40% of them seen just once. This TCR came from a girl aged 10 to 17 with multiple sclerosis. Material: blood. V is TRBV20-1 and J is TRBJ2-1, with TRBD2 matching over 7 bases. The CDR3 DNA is TGCAGTGCTAGGGCTAGCGGACATCACAATGAGCAGTTCTTC. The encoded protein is CSARASGHHNEQFF.